Listed below are T cell receptor beta chains from one sample, sequenced in a study of blood T cells in healthy people across ages. TCRdb re-called the 5' RACE reads with MiXCR, one entry per CDR3 protein. The data contain about 1.8 million distinct CDR3 sequences, about 50% of them singletons. Material for sequencing was blood. Receptors originate from a woman in her forties in good health. Each CDR3 is given with its conserved first and last residue. D genes are given only for firm matches. A clone size is listed for some rows: how often the clone was seen (once, few, many), or a class if it is expanded.

NA	NA	TRBV13	TRBJ1-2	TGTGCCAGCAGCTTAAGGGGAATGGGAGGCTACACCTTC	CASSLRGMGGYTF
TRBD2	NA	TRBV4-3	TRBJ2-1	TGCGCCAGCGGCCGCAAAGCTGGACGGGCTAGCGGAGGGAGTGAGCAGTTCTTC	CASGRKAGRASGGSEQFF
NA	NA	TRBV20-1	TRBJ2-5	TGCAGTGCTAGAGGTTCCTGGGAGCAGTACTTC	CSARGSWEQYF
NA	NA	TRBV5-1	TRBJ2-1	TGCGCCAGCGGCTACGGGTCGAGCTCCTACAATGAGCAGTTCTTC	CASGYGSSSYNEQFF
TRBD1	NA	TRBV20-1	TRBJ2-7	TGCAGCCAGGACAGGGGGCTCTACGAGCAGTACTTC	CSQDRGLYEQYF
TRBD1	NA	TRBV20-1	TRBJ2-7	TGCAGTGCGAGGGACAGGGTCAGCTGGTACGAGCAGTACTTC	CSARDRVSWYEQYF
NA	few	TRBV13	TRBJ2-3	TGTGCCAGCGAGCATGGGGGGAGCACAGATACGCAGTATTTT	CASEHGGSTDTQYF
NA	NA	TRBV7-6	TRBJ2-5	TGTGCCAGCAGCTTAGCGTTCCAGGACCAAGAGACCCAGTACTTC	CASSLAFQDQETQYF
NA	NA	TRBV9	TRBJ1-2	TGTGCCAGCAGCGCCGGACATGGCTACACCTTC	CASSAGHGYTF
NA	NA	TRBV9	TRBJ2-1	TGTGCCAGCAGCGGTGACTCGCGGGGGCTCAATGAGCAGTTCTTC	CASSGDSRGLNEQFF
NA	NA	TRBV7-9	TRBJ1-1	TGTGCCAGCAGCTTCGAAGAAGGACAGTTTAACACTGAAGCTTTCTTT	CASSFEEGQFNTEAFF
TRBD2	NA	TRBV5-1	TRBJ2-5	TGCGCCAGCAGCTTACTCCGGGTCAGCGGGGGATCTGTGGAGACCCAGTACTTC	CASSLLRVSGGSVETQYF
NA	NA	TRBV9	TRBJ2-5	TGTGCCAGCAGCTACAGGACTGGGAGGTTGGAGACCCAGTACTTC	CASSYRTGRLETQYF
NA	NA	TRBV14	TRBJ2-1	TGTGCCAGCAGCCAAGTTGGAGTAACCCACAATGAGCAGTTCTTC	CASSQVGVTHNEQFF
NA	NA	TRBV6-6	TRBJ1-4	TGTGCCAGCAGTTACTCGATTGGGGATGAAAAACTGTTTTTT	CASSYSIGDEKLFF
TRBD1	once	TRBV6-5	TRBJ1-4	TGTGCCAGCAGTTACCTGACAGGGGAAAATGAAAAACTGTTTTTT	CASSYLTGENEKLFF
TRBD1	NA	TRBV10-2	TRBJ2-7	TGCGCCAGCAACGGAGTGGGACAGACCTACGAGCAGTACTTC	CASNGVGQTYEQYF
TRBD2	few	TRBV5-6	TRBJ2-5	TGTGCCAGCAGCTTGGTGGCTAGCGGGCCTCAAGAGACCCAGTACTTC	CASSLVASGPQETQYF
NA	once	TRBV20-1	TRBJ1-2	TGCAGTGCTAGAGAGGCTGGGCAGACTAACTATGGCTACACCTTC	CSAREAGQTNYGYTF
NA	NA	TRBV7-2	TRBJ2-7	TGTGCCAGCAGCACCCCCACCAGCTACGAGCAGTACTTC	CASSTPTSYEQYF
NA	NA	TRBV4-3	TRBJ1-2	TGCGCCAGCAGCTCCCAAGCGGGGGCCGACTATGGCTACACCTTC	CASSSQAGADYGYTF
NA	NA	TRBV7-2	TRBJ2-1	TGTGCCAGCAGCTTAGGAGATCAGCAGTTCTTC	CASSLGDQQFF
TRBD2	NA	TRBV20-1	TRBJ2-7	TGCAGTCCCGACGGGACTAGCGGGGGACTTTGGTACGAGCAGTACTTC	CSPDGTSGGLWYEQYF
NA	few	TRBV27	TRBJ2-3	TGTGCCAGCAGCCCGAAACATGGCACAGATACGCAGTATTTT	CASSPKHGTDTQYF
TRBD2	NA	TRBV10-3	TRBJ2-5	TGTGCCATCAGTGAGCCTGGACTAGCGGGCCCACAAGAGACCCAGTACTTC	CAISEPGLAGPQETQYF
TRBD2	NA	TRBV7-2	TRBJ2-1	TGTGCCAGCAGCCCCGGGGGGGACACCTACAATGAGCAGTTCTTC	CASSPGGDTYNEQFF
TRBD2	NA	TRBV11-2	TRBJ2-1	TGTGCCAGCGGCCACCGGGACTACCTCAATGAGCAGTTCTTC	CASGHRDYLNEQFF
NA	few	TRBV2	TRBJ2-1	TGTGCCAGTGGCGTAACAGGTGGGAATGAGCAGTTCTTC	CASGVTGGNEQFF
NA	NA	TRBV7-2	TRBJ1-5	TGTGCCAGCAGCCTGACTGCTCAGCCCCAGCATTTT	CASSLTAQPQHF
TRBD2	NA	TRBV20-1	TRBJ2-7	TGCAGTGCCGGGAGGGGGGGCTGGTACGGGCAGTACTTC	CSAGRGGWYGQYF
NA	NA	TRBV5-1	TRBJ2-1	TGCGCCAGCAGCTTGGCAATGCGGGGAGCTTACAATGAGCAGTTCTTC	CASSLAMRGAYNEQFF
TRBD2	NA	TRBV20-1	TRBJ2-5	TGCAGTGCTAGAATCCCTAGCGGGGGGGCATTAGAGACCCAGTACTTC	CSARIPSGGALETQYF
NA	NA	TRBV20-1	TRBJ2-4	TGCAGTGCCCTCGGGGGTCGAGCCAAAAACATTCAGTACTTC	CSALGGRAKNIQYF
TRBD1	NA	TRBV12-3/TRBV12-4	TRBJ2-5	TGTGCCAGCACCGGGACAGGGGCCTACAATGAGCAGTACTTC	CASTGTGAYNEQYF